The 29 T cell receptor beta chains listed next were all sequenced from one sample in a study of blood T cells in healthy people across ages. A second 7 to 11 cycle PCR used barcoded and J-beta primers. TCRdb re-analysed the 5' RACE reads in MiXCR, keeping a single row per CDR3 protein. The table records approximately 800,000 distinct CDR3 sequences, 35% to 40% of them present only once. Sequenced: blood. The source is a man between 18 and 29 years old in good health.

This clonotype was recorded many times. V and J are TRBV4-3 and TRBJ2-1, with 11 bases lining up with TRBD2. After removal of 2 bases from V and 4 bases from J, the junction contained 4 bases not matched to a gene. The germline gives CDR1 LGHNA, CDR2 YSLEER. The CDR3 sequence is 16 residues long. In DNA form, the CDR3 reads TGCGCCAGCAGCCAACAACTAGCGGGGGAGTACAATGAGCAGTTCTTC. Translated, it gives CASSQQLAGEYNEQFF.

The rearrangement joins TRBV4-1 to TRBJ1-5; a possible D gene is TRBD1 (5 bases). This CDR3 contains 13 residues. CDR1 and CDR2 from the germline V gene are MGHRA and YSYEKL. V lost 9 bases to trimming and J lost 1 base, with 10 bases between them. The CDR3 protein is CASRGESNQPQHF. The CDR3 bases are TGCGCCAGTAGAGGGGAGAGCAATCAGCCCCAGCATTTT.

Points on this clonotype: This may come from a read error, since a much larger clone is one base off. The gene calls are TRBV4-2 and TRBJ2-7, with 8 bases identical to TRBD2. The CDR3 has 17 amino acids. V lost 0 bases to trimming and J lost 7 bases; unmatched junction nucleotides: 14. CDR1 and CDR2 (germline): LGHNA, YNFKEQ. The chain's CDR3 is CASSQDYSGGFYNEQYF. CDR3 bases: TGTGCCAGCAGCCAAGATTACAGCGGGGGATTTTACAATGAGCAGTACTTC.

The chain uses TRBV7-2 and TRBJ2-7, with 8 positions matching TRBD2. The CDR3 is 17 amino acids. Germline CDR1 reads SGHTA; CDR2 reads FQGNSA. V was pared by 2 bases and J by 5 bases, with 14 bases of the junction left unmatched. The CDR3 DNA reads as TGTGCCAGCAGCTTACGGTCTGGCAGCGGGAGTTTCCACGAGCAGTACTTC. It is translated as CASSLRSGSGSFHEQYF.

A word on this clonotype: This sequence may be a read error, since a much larger clone differs from it by one base. This chain connects TRBV7-9 to TRBJ2-3, with a tentative D call TRBD2 (6 bases). The V and J ends lost 2 bases and 5 bases respectively, with 14 bases between them. Germline V lookup: CDR1 SEHNR, CDR2 FQNEAQ (reference sequence). The CDR3 length is 15 residues. The CDR3 reads CASSLIRLVGDTQYF. CDR3 nucleotide sequence: TGTGCCAGCAGCTTAATTCGACTAGTGGGAGATACGCAGTATTTT.

This clonotype was observed a few times. The chain uses TRBV20-1 and TRBJ2-1; 9 bases map to TRBD1. V was clipped by 5 bases and J by 3 bases; unmatched bases: 5. Germline lookup yields CDR1 DFQATT and CDR2 SNEGSKA (reference sequence). The CDR3 length is 14 residues. The CDR3 here is CSAGQGRVYNEQFF. In DNA, the CDR3 is TGCAGTGCTGGACAGGGGCGAGTCTACAATGAGCAGTTCTTC.

The chain combines TRBV4-2 with TRBJ1-6; tentatively, D is TRBD1 (6 bases). Germline V gene sequence: CDR1 LGHNA, CDR2 YNFKEQ. CDR3 size: 14 residues. Trimming cost V 4 bases and J 10 bases, with 14 bases left between them. CDR3 sequence: CASSLPEGESPLHF. In DNA, the CDR3 is TGTGCCAGCAGCCTACCAGAGGGGGAATCACCCCTCCACTTT.

The gene calls are TRBV20-1 and TRBJ2-1, with 13 bases fitting TRBD2. V dropped 4 bases and J dropped 0; count of bases not matched to a gene: 3. The length of the CDR3 is 16 residues. The germline V gene encodes CDR1 DFQATT and CDR2 SNEGSKA (reference sequence). CDR3 protein: CSAMGLAGNSYNEQFF. The CDR3 coding sequence is TGCAGTGCTATGGGACTAGCGGGGAACTCCTACAATGAGCAGTTCTTC.

Regarding this clonotype: A read error may produce the germline difference seen at one junction end. The V gene is TRBV6-5, the J gene TRBJ2-4, with no clear D. This CDR3 is built from 13 residues. The V gene's germline CDR1 is MNHEY and CDR2 SVGAGI. The CDR3 region is CASRRQAKNIRYF. The DNA for the CDR3 is TGCGCCAGCAGGCGTCAGGCCAAAAACATTCGGTACTTC.

This clonotype was counted ten times or more. Written as DNA, the CDR3 is TGTGCCAGCAGCCAAGCCCGGAGCTCCTACAATGAGCAGTTCTTC. Amino acids: CASSQARSSYNEQFF. This sequence joins TRBV4-2 and TRBJ2-1, with unresolved D. CDR1 is LGHNA and CDR2 is YNFKEQ in the germline V gene. The CDR3 spans 15 residues. Trimming took off 1 base at V and 0 bases at J, with 7 bases between the two ends.

The CDR3 DNA sequence: TGTGCCAGCGGGGACAGGCCTTTTAATTCACCCCTCCACTTT. This encodes CASGDRPFNSPLHF. V is TRBV2 and J is TRBJ1-6; 8 bases are shared with TRBD1. The germline CDR1 and CDR2 sequences are SNHLY and FYNNEI. This CDR3 spans 14 amino acids. The junction had 6 bases not matched to a gene; V was cut back by 8 bases and J by 6 bases.

This chain uses TRBV12-3 or TRBV12-4 with TRBJ1-1; no firm D call. The CDR3 is made up of 13 amino acids. Trimming took 5 bases from V and 1 from J, leaving 8 bases between them. DNA of the CDR3: TGTGCCAGCAGTGCTGACTGGAACACTGAAGCTTTCTTT. The encoded protein is CASSADWNTEAFF.

The chain links TRBV13 to TRBJ2-1; the D gene is possibly TRBD2 (6 bases). The DNA end lines up better with TRBJ2-7; the J call may be wrong. This CDR3 contains 16 residues. Germline CDR1 PRHDT, CDR2 FYEKMQ (reference sequence). This CDR3 reads CATGGGPSSSYNEQYF. The CDR3 nucleotides are TGTGCCACCGGCGGAGGGCCGAGTTCCTCCTACAATGAGCAGTACTTC.

This clonotype was detected a few times. The J gene is TRBJ2-3, the V gene TRBV27; D is perhaps TRBD1 (7 bases). The CDR3 is made up of 18 amino acids. Trimming shortened V by 1 base and J by 12 bases, and 29 bases separated the two germline ends. The V gene's germline CDR1 is MNHEY and CDR2 SMNVEV (reference sequence). This CDR3 reads CASSLWGDRKQNPQPQYF. The CDR3 bases are TGTGCCAGCAGTTTATGGGGGGACAGAAAGCAAAACCCACAGCCACAGTATTTT.

This clonotype was picked up a small number of times. The V gene is TRBV7-9, the J gene TRBJ2-7; no reliable D call. The length of the CDR3 is 11 residues. V was pared by 7 bases and J by 6 bases, with 10 bases between. Germline V gene sequence: CDR1 SEHNR, CDR2 FQNEAQ (reference sequence). The CDR3 reads CASTLGGEQYF. CDR3 sequence (DNA): TGTGCCAGCACCCTTGGTGGCGAGCAGTACTTC.

This clonotype was detected a few times. The chain combines TRBV20-1 with TRBJ2-3, with D unresolved. This CDR3 region has 22 residues. Trimming took 0 bases from V and 4 from J, leaving 35 bases between them. Germline values: CDR1 DFQATT, CDR2 SNEGSKA (reference sequence). CDR3 bases: TGCAGTGCTAGAGATAACGCCATTCAGCCGGGCAGCCAAGATTTTATCCCAGATACGCAGTATTTT. Amino acids: CSARDNAIQPGSQDFIPDTQYF.

The rearrangement joins TRBV6-5 to TRBJ1-5; D is perhaps TRBD1 (6 bases). This CDR3 is built from 13 residues. Germline V gene lookup returns CDR1 MNHEY and CDR2 SVGAGI. The germline V and J ends were trimmed by 8 bases and 3 bases, with 11 bases remaining between them. CDR3 in amino acids: CASSRDTNQPQHF. CDR3 nucleotide sequence: TGTGCCAGCTCCCGGGACACCAATCAGCCCCAGCATTTT.

To note about this clonotype: This may be a read error: a much more frequent sequence differs by one nucleotide. J is TRBJ2-7 and V is TRBV7-2; maybe TRBD2 (6 bases). The V and J ends lost 6 bases and 0 bases respectively, with 9 bases between them. The CDR3 contains 13 residues. Germline values: CDR1 SGHTA, CDR2 FQGNSA. The chain's CDR3 is CASRDGSSYEQYF. CDR3 DNA sequence: TGTGCCAGCAGGGACGGGAGCTCCTACGAGCAGTACTTC. Complete variable domain (other parts from reference TRBV7-2 and TRBJ2-7): GAGVSQSPSNKVTEKGKDVELRCDPISGHTALYWYRQSLGQGLEFLIYFQGNSAPDKSGLPSDRFSAERTGGSVSTLTIQRTQQEDSAVYLCASRDGSSYEQYFGPGTRLTVT.

As to this clonotype: At one of its ends the junction is not consistent with the germline gene, which may arise from a read error. This chain connects TRBV7-9 to TRBJ1-1; no firm D call. This CDR3 has 12 residues. From germline, CDR1 is SEHNR and CDR2 FQNEAQ (reference sequence). The CDR3 reads CASSQDGYEALF. The CDR3 nucleotides are TGTGCCAGCAGCCAGGACGGTTATGAAGCTCTCTTT. Combining the CDR3 with reference TRBV7-9 and TRBJ1-1 gives the whole variable domain DTGVSQNPRHKITKRGQNVTFRCDPISEHNRLYWYRQTLGQGPEFLTYFQNEAQLEKSRLLSDRFSAERPKGSFSTLEIQRTEQGDSAMYLCASSQDGYEALFGQGTRLTVV.

The genes are TRBV10-3 and TRBJ2-2; TRBD2 matches 8 bases. Germline-derived CDR1 and CDR2 are ENHRY and SYGVKD. V shed 2 bases and J 3 bases; nucleotides not matched to a gene: 2. The CDR3 extends over 15 amino acids. CDR3 sequence reads: CAISETSGYTGELFF. CDR3 sequence (DNA): TGTGCCATCAGTGAGACTAGCGGTTACACCGGGGAGCTGTTTTTT.

This chain joins TRBV7-2 and TRBJ2-5; D ambiguous. From germline, CDR1 is SGHTA and CDR2 FQGNSA. With 2 bases removed from V and 11 bases from J, the gap between germline ends came to 21 bases. This CDR3 has 15 amino acids. In DNA, the CDR3 is TGTGCCAGCAGCTTAAGGCGGCCGATGGGCAATGAGCAGTACTTC. Encoded protein: CASSLRRPMGNEQYF.

For the CDR3, the DNA is TGTGCCAGCAGTTACACCTCGACAGGGACGAGGCGGGGCTACACCTTC. As protein: CASSYTSTGTRRGYTF. This rearrangement joins TRBV6-6 to TRBJ1-2, with 7 bases that match TRBD1. CDR3 length: 16 residues. V shed 2 bases, J shed 8 bases, and the junction held 14 bases outside the gene matches. Looked up from germline, CDR1 is MNHNY and CDR2 is SVGAGI (reference sequence).

The chain joins TRBV20-1 to TRBJ2-5, with TRBD1 matching 10 bases. CDR1 is DFQATT and CDR2 is SNEGSKA in the germline V gene (reference sequence). The CDR3 spans 12 residues. CDR3: CSPRQGANEQYF. CDR3 in DNA: TGCAGCCCCAGACAGGGGGCGAATGAGCAGTACTTC.

This chain links TRBV6-6 with TRBJ2-5; 12 bases agree with TRBD1. Germline V gene sequence: CDR1 MNHNY, CDR2 SVGAGI (reference sequence). V gave up 4 bases and J gave up 11 bases; unmatched junction bases: 14. This CDR3 spans 16 amino acids. The CDR3 nucleotides are TGTGCCAGCAGTTCAGGGACAGGGGGCTTGGTCAATGAGCAGTACTTC. Its protein is CASSSGTGGLVNEQYF.

The V gene is TRBV7-9, the J gene TRBJ1-1, with 7 bases lining up with TRBD1. CDR3 length: 15 residues. Looked up from germline, CDR1 is SEHNR and CDR2 is FQNEAQ (reference sequence). With V trimmed by 10 bases and J by 0 bases, 11 bases remained unmatched. CDR3 sequence (DNA): TGTGCCACCACGGGGACAGCAGACATGAACACTGAAGCTTTCTTT. It codes for CATTGTADMNTEAFF.

This clonotype was observed a handful of times. The rearrangement links TRBV4-2 to TRBJ2-2; D is uncertain. Between the trimmed V and J ends, which lost 5 bases and 4 bases, there was a span of 5 bases. Germline V gene sequence: CDR1 LGHNA, CDR2 YNFKEQ. The CDR3 extends over 12 amino acids. The CDR3 region has the DNA TGTGCCAGCAGCACGACCACCGGGGAGCTGTTTTTT. Encoded protein: CASSTTTGELFF.

The gene calls are TRBV5-1 and TRBJ2-7; 9 positions agree with TRBD1. This CDR3 spans 14 amino acids. The germline CDR1 and CDR2 sequences are SGHRS and YFSETQ. V lost 4 bases and J lost 6; bases outside the gene matches: 8. The CDR3 reads CASSPRDRVTEQYF. The CDR3 coding sequence is TGCGCCAGCAGCCCTAGGGACAGGGTAACCGAGCAGTACTTC. The entire variable domain, with the rest obtained from reference TRBV5-1 and TRBJ2-7, is as follows: KAGVTQTPRYLIKTRGQQVTLSCSPISGHRSVSWYQQTPGQGLQFLFEYFSETQRNKGNFPGRFSGRQFSNSRSEMNVSTLELGDSALYLCASSPRDRVTEQYFGPGTRLTVT.

The genes are TRBV20-1 and TRBJ1-6; no clear D. With 6 bases removed from V and 6 bases from J, the gap between germline ends came to 15 bases. The CDR3 runs to 14 residues. Germline V gives CDR1 DFQATT, CDR2 SNEGSKA (reference sequence). The CDR3, as DNA: TGCAGTGCCAAGGAGGGCAGCACTAATTCACCCCTCCACTTT. Translating gives CSAKEGSTNSPLHF.

This clonotype has only a few counts. This chain uses TRBV24-1 with TRBJ1-1; TRBD1 aligns across 10 bases. V shed 4 bases and J 4 bases; nucleotides not matched to a gene: 2. The CDR3 covers 14 residues. The germline CDR1 and CDR2 sequences are KGHDR and SFDVKD. The CDR3 coding sequence is TGTGCCACCAGTGAAGACAGGGGGCCCACTGAAGCTTTCTTT. This sequence encodes CATSEDRGPTEAFF.